The text below deals with one T cell receptor (beta chain). Its antigen is still unknown. The time point here: after dendritic cell vaccination, including at tumor progression/relapse. The source of the sample is a study of glioma-infiltrating T cells after dendritic cell vaccination. General study findings and limits: Longer survival after dendritic cell vaccination followed higher pretreatment TIL content.

This CDR3 is built from 15 residues. Deletions cut 4 bases from V and 0 bases from J, with 10 bases between. Germline assignment: CDR1 MNHEY and CDR2 SMNVEV (reference sequence). Amplification used 60 V beta primers and 13 J beta primers. Data came from immunoSEQ multiplex PCR; TCRdb stores just in-frame clones and leaves some out. Of more than 55,000 clones listed, about 83% were seen once; the top ten hold roughly 8.5%. The receptor's source is a human donor with glioblastoma. Sequencing was performed on blood, taken after dendritic cell vaccination. The rearrangement links TRBV27 to TRBJ1-5; TRBD1 is a possible D gene (6 bases). The CDR3, as DNA: TGTGCCAGCAGTTCCTCGGGACATAGCAATCAGCCCCAGCATTTT. Protein product: CASSSSGHSNQPQHF.